The 24 T cell receptor beta chains below all came from one sample that was sequenced in a study of blood T cells in healthy people across ages. Combining a sample-barcoded 5' primer with a J-beta primer mix, a second PCR ran for about 7 to 11 cycles. TCRdb recomputed calls from the 5' RACE reads with MiXCR, one row per CDR3 protein. The sample contains 1.8 million or so distinct CDR3 sequences, about two fifths of which appear only once. The sample consisted of blood. The receptors here all came from a human donor in good health.

The chain combines TRBV6-2 or TRBV6-3 with TRBJ1-4, with no clear D. The CDR3 is made up of 12 amino acids. With 0 bases removed from V and 7 bases from J, the gap between germline ends came to 3 bases. CDR1 and CDR2 (germline): MNHEY, SVGEGT. This CDR3 reads CASSYSVEKLFF. The CDR3 DNA reads as TGTGCCAGCAGTTACTCCGTTGAAAAACTGTTTTTT.

This clonotype has only a few counts. The rearrangement links TRBV2 to TRBJ1-2, with a tentative D call TRBD1 (5 bases). V was clipped by 5 bases and J by 8 bases, with 21 bases between them. CDR3 length: 15 residues. Per germline, CDR1 SNHLY and CDR2 FYNNEI. The CDR3 here is CASSPPGTPGRGYTF. CDR3 sequence (DNA): TGTGCCAGCAGTCCCCCCGGGACGCCCGGAAGAGGCTACACCTTC.

The chain is built from TRBV24-1 and TRBJ2-5; possibly TRBD1 or TRBD2 for D (7 bases each). The CDR3 runs 16 residues. Trimming removed 6 bases at V and 4 bases at J, with 20 bases between. Looked up from germline, CDR1 is KGHDR and CDR2 is SFDVKD. In DNA, the CDR3 is TGTGCCACCAGTCGGGCCAGCGGGACAGACAGAGAGACCCAGTACTTC. It is translated as CATSRASGTDRETQYF.

This rearrangement joins TRBV12-3 or TRBV12-4 to TRBJ1-6, with D possibly matching TRBD1 (5 bases). Deletions cut 2 bases from V and 4 bases from J, with 6 bases between. There are 14 residues in the CDR3. The chain's CDR3 is CASSLKGYNSPLHF. The CDR3 DNA reads as TGTGCCAGCAGTTTAAAGGGGTATAATTCACCCCTCCACTTT.

This sequence joins TRBV6-2 or TRBV6-3 and TRBJ1-5; possible D gene TRBD1, 5 bases. CDR1 and CDR2 from the germline V gene are MNHEY and SVGEGT. This CDR3 is built from 14 residues. Trimming removed 6 bases at V and 5 bases at J, with 14 bases between. The chain's CDR3 is CASRPSGAHQPQHF. DNA of the CDR3: TGTGCCAGCAGACCCTCCGGGGCACATCAGCCCCAGCATTTT.

The chain is built from TRBV27 and TRBJ2-3; 7 bases agree with TRBD2. J lost 1 base, V lost 7 bases, and 8 bases had no gene match. This CDR3 contains 15 residues. The germline gives CDR1 MNHEY, CDR2 SMNVEV (reference sequence). CDR3 in DNA: TGTGCCAGCATCTCCCGAGGGAGGGGCACAGATACGCAGTATTTT. It is translated as CASISRGRGTDTQYF.

The V gene is TRBV12-3 or TRBV12-4, the J gene TRBJ2-1; unclear D gene. The CDR3 loop spans 16 amino acids. Trimming cost V 2 bases and J 7 bases, with 18 bases left between them. CDR3 loop: CASSLTGPLYWNEQFF. CDR3 nucleotides: TGTGCCAGCAGTTTAACGGGCCCCCTCTACTGGAATGAGCAGTTCTTC.

This clonotype came up once. The V and J genes are TRBV7-9 and TRBJ2-3; tentative D call: TRBD2 (6 bases). Germline values: CDR1 SEHNR, CDR2 FQNEAQ (reference sequence). The length of the CDR3 is 17 residues. V was pared by 4 bases and J by 2 bases, with 19 bases between. The CDR3 sequence: CASSYPTGTPITDTQYF. In DNA, the CDR3 is TGTGCCAGCAGCTACCCGACCGGGACTCCGATCACAGATACGCAGTATTTT. The complete variable domain, with remaining parts taken from reference TRBV7-9 and TRBJ2-3, reads DTGVSQNPRHKITKRGQNVTFRCDPISEHNRLYWYRQTLGQGPEFLTYFQNEAQLEKSRLLSDRFSAERPKGSFSTLEIQRTEQGDSAMYLCASSYPTGTPITDTQYFGPGTRLTVL.

This clonotype has just a few counts. The gene calls are TRBV29-1 and TRBJ2-3; D is perhaps TRBD1 or TRBD2 (6 bases each). CDR1 is SQVTM and CDR2 is ANQGSEA in the germline V gene. Trimming removed 5 bases at V and 1 base at J, with 13 bases between. The CDR3 length is 14 residues. This chain's CDR3 is CSVSLRGGTDTQYF. The CDR3 region has the DNA TGCAGCGTTTCTTTAAGGGGGGGCACAGATACGCAGTATTTT.

The chain combines TRBV27 with TRBJ1-1; D possibly corresponds to TRBD1 (6 bases). Looked up from germline, CDR1 is MNHEY and CDR2 is SMNVEV (reference sequence). The CDR3 has 14 amino acids. V gave up 6 bases and J gave up 11 bases, with 22 bases separating them. CDR3 amino acids: CASRSLGDQGRAFF. The DNA for the CDR3 is TGTGCCAGCAGATCTCTTGGGGATCAGGGGCGGGCTTTCTTT.

This clonotype was seen more than once but under ten times. J is TRBJ1-6 and V is TRBV14, with D possibly TRBD1 on 5 matching bases. V gave up 1 base and J gave up 11 bases, with 12 bases separating them. The CDR3 is 14 amino acids. Germline-derived CDR1 and CDR2 are SGHDN and FVKESK. The CDR3 sequence: CASSQGQHGTPLHF. CDR3 bases: TGTGCCAGCAGCCAAGGACAGCACGGGACACCCCTCCACTTT.

The V call is TRBV28, the J call TRBJ2-7; 7 bases line up with TRBD1. V shed 11 bases and J 9 bases; nucleotides not matched to a gene: 28. Germline V CDR1 and CDR2: MDHEN, SYDVKM. The CDR3 covers 17 residues. The CDR3 loop is CACTPGTAIYLLGGQYF. The CDR3 bases are TGTGCCTGCACACCCGGGACAGCCATTTATCTCCTAGGCGGGCAGTACTTC. Looking up the rest from reference TRBV28 and TRBJ2-7 gives the full variable domain: DVKVTQSSRYLVKRTGEKVFLECVQDMDHENMFWYRQDPGLGLRLIYFSYDVKMKEKGDIPEGYSVSREKKERFSLILESASTNQTSMYLCACTPGTAIYLLGGQYFGPGTRLTVT.

This clonotype was detected a few times. V gene TRBV3-1 combines with J gene TRBJ2-1; D tentatively reads TRBD1 or TRBD2 (5 bases each). Trimming shortened V by 1 base and J by 9 bases, and 10 bases separated the two germline ends. The CDR3 is 13 amino acids. CDR1 is LGHDT, CDR2 YNNKEL, per germline (reference sequence). The CDR3 here is CASSQGGPSEQFF. The CDR3, as DNA: TGTGCCAGCAGCCAAGGGGGACCGTCTGAGCAGTTCTTC.

The rearrangement joins TRBV6-1 to TRBJ1-1; D is unresolved. Germline loops: CDR1 MNHNS, CDR2 SASEGT. V dropped 8 bases and J dropped 0 bases, with 7 bases sitting between them. The CDR3 totals 12 residues. The CDR3 sequence is CASLDLNTEAFF. CDR3 in DNA: TGTGCCAGCCTCGATTTGAACACTGAAGCTTTCTTT.

This rearrangement joins TRBV7-9 to TRBJ1-2; D is perhaps TRBD1 (5 bases). V was clipped by 3 bases and J by 8 bases, with 13 bases between them. The CDR3 runs 13 residues. CDR1 and CDR2 (germline): SEHNR, FQNEAQ (reference sequence). The CDR3 is CASSFMVEGGYTF. In DNA, the CDR3 is TGTGCCAGCAGCTTCATGGTTGAGGGGGGCTACACCTTC.

The V and J genes are TRBV24-1 and TRBJ2-5, with 7 positions matching TRBD1. The germline gives CDR1 KGHDR, CDR2 SFDVKD. The V gene end was trimmed by 4 bases and the J gene end by 4 bases; junction bases not matched to a gene: 5. The CDR3 is 14 amino acids. DNA of the CDR3: TGTGCCACCAGTGACCCAACAGGGGTAGAGACCCAGTACTTC. Translating it yields CATSDPTGVETQYF.

This clonotype has a single count. The V call is TRBV28, the J call TRBJ1-5; a possible D gene is TRBD1 (6 bases). The DNA end is more similar to TRBJ2-3, so the J call may be wrong. Germline V gives CDR1 MDHEN, CDR2 SYDVKM. This CDR3 has 14 amino acids. The CDR3 bases are TGTGCCAGCAGCCGCGACAGGCCCAATCAGCCCCAGTATTTT. Translation: CASSRDRPNQPQYF.

This clonotype was observed once. The CDR3 region is CASSYSARDYKSTDTQYF. DNA of the CDR3: TGTGCCAGCAGTTACTCGGCCAGGGACTACAAGAGCACAGATACGCAGTATTTT. This chain links TRBV6-5 with TRBJ2-3; 7 positions agree with TRBD2. The CDR3 contains 18 residues. CDR1 and CDR2 (germline): MNHEY, SVGAGI. The J segment lost 0 bases and the V segment lost 0 bases, leaving 9 bases of the junction unmatched.

The chain couples TRBV4-2 to TRBJ1-1; 9 bases map to TRBD1. V lost 1 base, J lost 6 bases, and 6 bases stayed unmatched. The CDR3 consists of 15 residues. From germline, CDR1 is LGHNA and CDR2 YNFKEQ. The CDR3 bases are TGTGCCAGCAGCCAAGGGGACAGGGATGTCGCTGAAGCTTTCTTT. Encoded protein: CASSQGDRDVAEAFF.

V gene TRBV7-6 combines with J gene TRBJ1-1; no firm D call. There are 15 residues in the CDR3. In germline, CDR1 is SGHVS, CDR2 FNYEAQ. V shed 1 base and J shed 0 bases, with 9 bases lying between them. The CDR3 here is CASSLERKLNTEAFF. The DNA for the CDR3 is TGTGCCAGCAGCTTAGAGAGGAAATTGAACACTGAAGCTTTCTTT.

Worth noting for this clonotype: Compared with germline, one end of the junction differs, possibly owing to a read error. The rearrangement joins TRBV7-9 to TRBJ2-5; the match to TRBD2 covers 8 bases. Per germline, CDR1 SEHNR and CDR2 FQNEAQ (reference sequence). The CDR3 contains 14 residues. The CDR3 sequence is CASSRSGDQETRYF. CDR3 bases: TGTGCCAGCAGCCGTAGCGGGGATCAAGAGACCCGGTACTTC.

The chain uses TRBV3-1 and TRBJ2-5, with a possible D match to TRBD1 (5 bases). This CDR3 has 14 residues. Between the trimmed V and J ends, which lost 4 bases and 11 bases, there was a span of 20 bases. CDR1 LGHDT and CDR2 YNNKEL come from the germline V gene (reference sequence). The CDR3 loop reads CASSRSQGTGEQYF. The CDR3 DNA sequence: TGTGCCAGCAGCCGGTCCCAGGGTACGGGTGAGCAGTACTTC.

This chain uses TRBV14 with TRBJ1-5; a weak D match, TRBD1 (5 bases). The CDR3 is made up of 16 amino acids. Per the germline V gene, CDR1 is SGHDN and CDR2 is FVKESK. V lost 8 bases and J lost 0, with 17 bases in between. The CDR3 DNA follows: TGTGCCAGCGAAGACCCAAGAGGGGATAGCAATCAGCCCCAGCATTTT. Protein sequence: CASEDPRGDSNQPQHF.

This sequence joins TRBV13 and TRBJ1-1; TRBD1 aligns across 8 bases. V was clipped by 5 bases and J by 8 bases; unmatched bases: 13. Germline V gene sequence: CDR1 PRHDT, CDR2 FYEKMQ (reference sequence). CDR3 size: 15 residues. The CDR3 loop is CASSTQPTGVGEAFF. Here the CDR3 DNA reads TGTGCCAGCAGCACACAACCGACAGGGGTTGGGGAAGCTTTCTTT. The complete variable domain, with remaining parts taken from reference TRBV13 and TRBJ1-1, reads AAGVIQSPRHLIKEKRETATLKCYPIPRHDTVYWYQQGPGQDPQFLISFYEKMQSDKGSIPDRFSAQQFSDYHSELNMSSLELGDSALYFCASSTQPTGVGEAFFGQGTRLTVV.